The rows below give T cell receptor beta chains drawn from one sample of a study of cytomegalovirus exposure and HLA in healthy donors. Clones were sequenced by immunoSEQ multiplex PCR, and TCRdb holds only the in-frame ones, with some missing. The data contain about 89,000 clones, more than 75% of them singletons. The sample was PBMCs. These receptors were taken from a man aged 25 to 40 in good health and CMV-seropositive. Both conserved end residues are part of each CDR3. A D gene is named only where the DNA matches it firmly. Clone size is given for some rows only: seen once, a few or many times, or a class if the clone is expanded.

d_call,v_call,clone_size,j_call,cdr3_nt,cdr3_aa
TRBD1,TRBV10-3,-,TRBJ1-2,TGTGCCAGCCGGGGGGGGACAGGGGAGTATGGCTACACCTTC,CASRGGTGEYGYTF
TRBD1,TRBV7-2,-,TRBJ1-1,TGTGCCAGCAGCTCACCGGGACAGGGGGACACTGAAGCTTTCTTT,CASSSPGQGDTEAFF
TRBD1,TRBV2,-,TRBJ2-7,TGTGCCAGCAGTGACGGGCAGGGGGCGTCCTACGAGCAGTACTTC,CASSDGQGASYEQYF
TRBD1,TRBV6-1,-,TRBJ2-7,TGTGCCAGCAGTACAGGGGGTAATTTCTACGAGCAGTACTTC,CASSTGGNFYEQYF
-,TRBV19,-,TRBJ1-1,TGTGCCAGTTGGCAGGGGCTGTTCACTGAAGCTTTCTTT,CASWQGLFTEAFF
-,TRBV1,-,TRBJ2-4,TGCACCAGCAGCCAAGGTGGGGGACAGAAAAACATTCAGTACTTC,CTSSQGGGQKNIQYF
-,TRBV5-4,-,TRBJ1-2,TGTGCCAGCAGCCAGAGGAGGGGCAGGGCCTATGGCTACACCTTC,CASSQRRGRAYGYTF
-,TRBV11-3,few,TRBJ2-2,TGTGCCAGCAGCCTCCCGGGGTCGTCCGGGGAGCTGTTTTTT,CASSLPGSSGELFF
-,TRBV2,-,TRBJ1-1,TGTGCCAGCGGGACAATCGAAGCTTTCTTT,CASGTIEAFF
TRBD2,TRBV10-2,-,TRBJ2-3,TGCGCCACAACCTCCCCTCTAGCGGGAGTCAGAGATACGCAGTATTTT,CATTSPLAGVRDTQYF
TRBD1,TRBV19,-,TRBJ2-7,TGTGCCAGTACCCCAGGGGGCTCCTACGAGCAGTACTTC,CASTPGGSYEQYF
-,TRBV2,-,TRBJ1-2,TGTGCCAGCAGTGAAACTTCCGGGAGTATCGCTAACTATGGCTACACCTTC,CASSETSGSIANYGYTF
TRBD2,TRBV6-5,-,TRBJ2-5,TGTGCCAGCAACAAAGCGGGGGTAGAGACCCAGTACTTC,CASNKAGVETQYF
-,TRBV28,-,TRBJ2-7,TGTGCCAGCAGGGACGACAGTGTTGGGCTTAAAAACGAGCAGTACTTC,CASRDDSVGLKNEQYF
-,TRBV5-1,once,TRBJ1-4,TGCGCCAGCAGCTTCGGGGGAGTGCTATCGTCTAATGAAAAACTGTTTTTT,CASSFGGVLSSNEKLFF
-,TRBV2,-,TRBJ2-1,TGTGCCAGCAGTGAAGCGAGGGTGAGTCGAACGAATGAGCAGTTCTTC,CASSEARVSRTNEQFF
TRBD1,TRBV7-2,-,TRBJ1-2,TGTGCCAGCAGCTTGCAGGGGGCCGGTGGCTACACCTTC,CASSLQGAGGYTF
-,TRBV28,-,TRBJ2-7,TGTGCCAGCAGTTGGGGGGAGTCCTCCTACGAGCAGTACTTC,CASSWGESSYEQYF
TRBD2,TRBV7-2,-,TRBJ2-1,TGTGCCAGCAGCTTAAGCAGCGGGAGGGCCGTCGACAATGAGCAGTTCTTC,CASSLSSGRAVDNEQFF
TRBD2,TRBV4-1,-,TRBJ2-2,TGCGCCAGTTCGGGGGGCGGGAGGGCGCACACCGGGGAGCTGTTTTTT,CASSGGGRAHTGELFF
TRBD1,TRBV5-1,-,TRBJ2-5,TGCGCCAGCAGCGGGACAGGGACCCCTCAAGAGACCCAGTACTTC,CASSGTGTPQETQYF
TRBD2,TRBV5-6,-,TRBJ2-7,TGTGCCAGCAGCTTGGCTCGTGGACTAGCGGGTTCCGAGCAGTACTTC,CASSLARGLAGSEQYF
TRBD1,TRBV19,-,TRBJ2-7,TGTGCCAGTAGTAAGGACAGGGTGGGCTACGAGCAGTACTTC,CASSKDRVGYEQYF
-,TRBV9,-,TRBJ1-2,TGTGCCAGCAGCGTAGGAGACTATGGCTACACCTTC,CASSVGDYGYTF
-,TRBV5-6,-,TRBJ2-7,TGTGCCAGCAGCTCCCGGCGGGTCTCCTACGAGCAGTACTTC,CASSSRRVSYEQYF
TRBD2,TRBV15,once,TRBJ2-2,TGTGCCACCAGGAAAGGACTAGCGGGATTCAACACCGGGGAGCTGTTTTTT,CATRKGLAGFNTGELFF
TRBD1,TRBV6-5,-,TRBJ2-7,TGTGCCAGCAGGTTAACAGGGGCCCTCTACGAGCAGTACTTC,CASRLTGALYEQYF
TRBD1,TRBV27,-,TRBJ1-5,TGTGCCAGCAGTTTTGGACAGGGTCATCAGCCCCAGCATTTT,CASSFGQGHQPQHF